Only a few counts were recorded for the clone carrying this T cell receptor beta chain. This specimen belongs to a study of blood T cell repertoires in COVID-19. Across the study: COVID-19 samples from acute and convalescent phases originated in the United States, Italy and Spain. Sources were T cells, B-cell-depleted T cells, or PBMCs; the material itself was cDNA or gDNA.

In the source study's methods: Amplification of reference gene primers provided the estimated nucleated cell counts. TCRdb keeps only in-frame clones here, not all; method: immunoSEQ multiplex PCR. Clone size and V and J calls were adopted from that table, with D and trimming inferred from the DNA. The repertoire holds 300,000 or so clones, with around 86% as singletons. This CDR3 has 13 amino acids. Trimming cost V 6 bases and J 3 bases; bases outside gene matches: 2. This chain uses TRBV12-3 or TRBV12-4 with TRBJ1-1, with 9 bases fitting TRBD1. The receptor was isolated from a man in his fifties with active or convalescent COVID-19. Material for sequencing was peripheral blood. The CDR3 spells CASRRTGDTEAFF. The CDR3 nucleotides read TGTGCCAGCAGACGGACAGGGGACACTGAAGCTTTCTTT.